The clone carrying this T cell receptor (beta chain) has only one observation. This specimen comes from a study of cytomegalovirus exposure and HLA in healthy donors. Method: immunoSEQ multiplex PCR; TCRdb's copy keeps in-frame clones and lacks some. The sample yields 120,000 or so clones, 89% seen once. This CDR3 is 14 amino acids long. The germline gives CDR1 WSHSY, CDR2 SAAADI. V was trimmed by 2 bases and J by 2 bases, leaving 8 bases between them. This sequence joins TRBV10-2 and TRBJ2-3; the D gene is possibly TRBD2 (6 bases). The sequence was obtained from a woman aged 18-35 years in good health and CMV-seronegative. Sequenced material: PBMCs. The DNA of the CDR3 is TGCGCCAGCAGTGAGCGGGAGTTCACAGATACGCAGTATTTT. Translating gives CASSEREFTDTQYF.